This T cell receptor beta chain appears in the sequencing data of a study of OX40 agonist ivuxolimab in advanced cancers. With 0 bases clipped from V and 8 bases from J, the junction kept 8 bases outside the gene matches. The germline V gene encodes CDR1 SGHVS and CDR2 FNYEAQ. The CDR3 contains 16 residues. Only in-frame clones appear in the TCRdb table, and some are missing; sequencing was by immunoSEQ multiplex PCR. Altogether 55,000 to 65,000 clones are present, approximately 90% being singletons, with the ten largest covering approximately 18%. This receptor was obtained from an adult with an advanced solid tumor such as melanoma, head and neck, liver or kidney cancer. The rearrangement joins TRBV7-6 to TRBJ2-1; 9 bases map to TRBD1. The sequenced sample was CD4+ or CD8+ T cells sorted from blood, obtained in a trial of the OX40 agonist ivuxolimab. This chain's CDR3 is CASSLAPGQGGYEQFF. The CDR3 coding sequence is TGTGCCAGCAGCTTAGCGCCGGGACAGGGTGGGTATGAGCAGTTCTTC.